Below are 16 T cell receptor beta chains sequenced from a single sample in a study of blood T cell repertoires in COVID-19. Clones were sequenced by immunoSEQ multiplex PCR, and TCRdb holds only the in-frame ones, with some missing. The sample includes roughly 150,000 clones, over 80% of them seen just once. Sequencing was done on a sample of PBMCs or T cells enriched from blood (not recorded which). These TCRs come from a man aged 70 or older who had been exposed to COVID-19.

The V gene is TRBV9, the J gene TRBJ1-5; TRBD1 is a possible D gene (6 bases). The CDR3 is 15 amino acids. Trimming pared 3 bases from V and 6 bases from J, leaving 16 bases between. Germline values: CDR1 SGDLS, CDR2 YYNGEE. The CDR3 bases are TGTGCCAGCAGCGACTCCACAGGGTTCGGTCAGCCCCAGCATTTT. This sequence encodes CASSDSTGFGQPQHF.

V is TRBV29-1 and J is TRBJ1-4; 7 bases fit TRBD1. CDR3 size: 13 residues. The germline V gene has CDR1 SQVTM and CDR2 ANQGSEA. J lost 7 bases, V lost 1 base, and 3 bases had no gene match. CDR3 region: CSVEVAGGEKLFF. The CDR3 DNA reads TGCAGCGTTGAAGTGGCAGGGGGTGAAAAACTGTTTTTT.

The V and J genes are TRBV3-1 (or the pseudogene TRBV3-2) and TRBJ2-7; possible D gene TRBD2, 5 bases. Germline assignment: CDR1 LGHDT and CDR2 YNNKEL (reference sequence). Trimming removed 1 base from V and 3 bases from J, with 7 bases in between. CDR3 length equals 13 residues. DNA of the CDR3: TGTGCCAGCAGCCAAGGAGCGGTCTACGAGCAGTACTTC. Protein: CASSQGAVYEQYF.

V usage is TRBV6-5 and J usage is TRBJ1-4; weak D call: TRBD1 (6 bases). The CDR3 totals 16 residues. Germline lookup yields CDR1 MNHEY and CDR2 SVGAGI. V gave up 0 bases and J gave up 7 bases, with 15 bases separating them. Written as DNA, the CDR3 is TGTGCCAGCAGTTACTCGACCAGGGGTCAAGGTGAAAAACTGTTTTTT. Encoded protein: CASSYSTRGQGEKLFF.

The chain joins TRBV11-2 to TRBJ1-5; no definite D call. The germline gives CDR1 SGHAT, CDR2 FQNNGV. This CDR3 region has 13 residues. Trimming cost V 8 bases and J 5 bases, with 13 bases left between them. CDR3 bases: TGTGCCAGCGCAGGTAGGTCGGATCAGCCCCAGCATTTT. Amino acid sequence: CASAGRSDQPQHF.

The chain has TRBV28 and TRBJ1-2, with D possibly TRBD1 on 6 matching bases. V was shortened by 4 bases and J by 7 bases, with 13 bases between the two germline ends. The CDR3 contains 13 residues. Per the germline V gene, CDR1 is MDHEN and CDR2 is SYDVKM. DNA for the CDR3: TGTGCCAGCAGTTCCAACAGGGTCGGTGGCTACACCTTC. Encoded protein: CASSSNRVGGYTF.

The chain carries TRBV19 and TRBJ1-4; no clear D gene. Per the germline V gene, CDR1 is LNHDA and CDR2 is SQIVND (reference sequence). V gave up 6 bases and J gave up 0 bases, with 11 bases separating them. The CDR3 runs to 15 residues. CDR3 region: CASRHRGSTNEKLFF. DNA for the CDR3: TGTGCCAGTAGACATCGGGGTTCAACTAATGAAAAACTGTTTTTT.

The CDR3 spells CASSPQDRSYEQYF. For the CDR3, the DNA is TGTGCCAGTAGTCCCCAGGACAGATCCTACGAGCAGTACTTC. The V gene is TRBV19, the J gene TRBJ2-7; the D gene is possibly TRBD1 (6 bases). CDR1 LNHDA and CDR2 SQIVND come from the germline V gene (reference sequence). The V gene lost 5 bases and the J gene lost 1 base, with 12 bases spanning the gap. The CDR3 spans 14 residues.

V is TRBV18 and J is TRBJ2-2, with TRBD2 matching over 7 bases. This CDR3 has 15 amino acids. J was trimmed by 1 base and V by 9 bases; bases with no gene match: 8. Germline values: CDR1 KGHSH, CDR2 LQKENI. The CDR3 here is CASRGGTENTGELFF. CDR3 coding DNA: TGTGCCAGTCGGGGAGGGACGGAGAACACCGGGGAGCTGTTTTTT.

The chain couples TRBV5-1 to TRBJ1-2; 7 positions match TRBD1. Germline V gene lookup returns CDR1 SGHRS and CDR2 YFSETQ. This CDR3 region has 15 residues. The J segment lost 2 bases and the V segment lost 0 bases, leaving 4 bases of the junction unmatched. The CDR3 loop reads CASSLVDRANYGYTF. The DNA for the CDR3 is TGCGCCAGCAGCTTGGTCGACAGGGCGAACTATGGCTACACCTTC.

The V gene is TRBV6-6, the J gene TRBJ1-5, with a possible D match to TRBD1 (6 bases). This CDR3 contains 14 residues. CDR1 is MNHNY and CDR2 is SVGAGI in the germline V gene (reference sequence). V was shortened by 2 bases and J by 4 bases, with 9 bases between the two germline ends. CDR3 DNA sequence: TGTGCCAGCAGTTACACAGGGCAGAATCAGCCCCAGCATTTT. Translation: CASSYTGQNQPQHF.

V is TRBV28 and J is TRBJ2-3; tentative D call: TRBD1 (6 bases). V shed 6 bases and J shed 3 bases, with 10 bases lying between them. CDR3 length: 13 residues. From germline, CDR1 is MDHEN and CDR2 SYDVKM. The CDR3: CASRLQGTDTQYF. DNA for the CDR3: TGTGCCAGCAGGCTCCAGGGGACAGATACGCAGTATTTT. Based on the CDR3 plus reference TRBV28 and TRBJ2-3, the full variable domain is DVKVTQSSRYLVKRTGEKVFLECVQDMDHENMFWYRQDPGLGLRLIYFSYDVKMKEKGDIPEGYSVSREKKERFSLILESASTNQTSMYLCASRLQGTDTQYFGPGTRLTVL.

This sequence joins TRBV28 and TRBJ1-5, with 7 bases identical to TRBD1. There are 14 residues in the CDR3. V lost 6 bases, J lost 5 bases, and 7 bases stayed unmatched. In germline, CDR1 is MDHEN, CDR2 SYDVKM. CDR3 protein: CASSLRDSHQPQHF. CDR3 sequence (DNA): TGTGCCAGCAGCCTCCGGGACAGCCATCAGCCCCAGCATTTT.

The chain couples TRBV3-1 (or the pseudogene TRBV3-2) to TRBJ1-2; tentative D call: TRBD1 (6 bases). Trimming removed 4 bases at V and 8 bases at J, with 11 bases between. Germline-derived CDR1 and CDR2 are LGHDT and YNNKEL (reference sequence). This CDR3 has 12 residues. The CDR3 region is CASSPGAGGYTF. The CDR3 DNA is TGTGCCAGCAGCCCAGGGGCGGGCGGCTACACCTTC.

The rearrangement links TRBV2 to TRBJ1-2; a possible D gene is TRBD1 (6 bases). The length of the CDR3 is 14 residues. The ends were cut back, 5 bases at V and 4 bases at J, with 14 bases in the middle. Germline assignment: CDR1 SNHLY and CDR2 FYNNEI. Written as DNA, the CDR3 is TGTGCCAGCAGTCGCCGGGACACCGCCTATGGCTACACCTTC. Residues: CASSRRDTAYGYTF.

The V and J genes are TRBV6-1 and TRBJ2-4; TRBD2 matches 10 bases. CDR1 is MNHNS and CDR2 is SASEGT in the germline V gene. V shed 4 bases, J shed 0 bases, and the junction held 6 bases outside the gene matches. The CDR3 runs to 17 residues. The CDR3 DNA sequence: TGTGCCAGCAGTGCTGGACTAGCGGCCCTAGCCAAAAACATTCAGTACTTC. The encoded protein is CASSAGLAALAKNIQYF.